This T cell receptor beta chain is from a study of PD-1 blockade in mismatch repair-deficient tumors. Germline loops: CDR1 SGHAT, CDR2 FQNNGV. The V and J ends lost 6 bases and 0 bases respectively, with 11 bases between them. This CDR3 comprises 15 residues. This clone appeared once. Assay used: immunoSEQ multiplex PCR; TCRdb lists only in-frame clones, some missing. The table has about 51,000 clones, 81% seen once. TCRs were sequenced from a few patients responding to pembrolizumab. The source is an adult with mismatch repair-deficient cancer. Specimen: peripheral blood, collected 20 weeks after starting pembrolizumab. The V and J genes are TRBV11-2 and TRBJ1-4; D not certain. CDR3 nucleotides: TGTGCCAGCAGTTCGGACGGGACAACTAATGAAAAACTGTTTTTT. Amino acids: CASSSDGTTNEKLFF.